This TCR beta chain was identified in a study of response to subunit inactivated influenza vaccine. TCRdb processed the RT-PCR reads anew with MiXCR; each CDR3 protein has one entry. The profile shows 710,000 or so distinct CDR3 sequences, 15% to 19% of them singletons. J was trimmed by 3 bases and V by 1 base; bases with no gene match: 3. The CDR3 runs to 14 residues. The V gene's germline CDR1 is LGHDT and CDR2 YNNKEL (reference sequence). This clonotype has ten or more counts. Its antigen is unknown. Findings of the study overall: T cells newly recruited by each seasonal influenza vaccination are few, the authors suggested.

Specimen: PBMCs from blood, collected approximately 13 days after vaccination. The source is a man aged 45-65 years who received an inactivated influenza vaccine. This sequence joins TRBV3-1 and TRBJ2-7; TRBD2 aligns across 7 bases. In DNA form, the CDR3 reads TGTGCCAGCAGCCAAGCTTCGGGGGGCTACGAGCAGTACTTC. As protein: CASSQASGGYEQYF.